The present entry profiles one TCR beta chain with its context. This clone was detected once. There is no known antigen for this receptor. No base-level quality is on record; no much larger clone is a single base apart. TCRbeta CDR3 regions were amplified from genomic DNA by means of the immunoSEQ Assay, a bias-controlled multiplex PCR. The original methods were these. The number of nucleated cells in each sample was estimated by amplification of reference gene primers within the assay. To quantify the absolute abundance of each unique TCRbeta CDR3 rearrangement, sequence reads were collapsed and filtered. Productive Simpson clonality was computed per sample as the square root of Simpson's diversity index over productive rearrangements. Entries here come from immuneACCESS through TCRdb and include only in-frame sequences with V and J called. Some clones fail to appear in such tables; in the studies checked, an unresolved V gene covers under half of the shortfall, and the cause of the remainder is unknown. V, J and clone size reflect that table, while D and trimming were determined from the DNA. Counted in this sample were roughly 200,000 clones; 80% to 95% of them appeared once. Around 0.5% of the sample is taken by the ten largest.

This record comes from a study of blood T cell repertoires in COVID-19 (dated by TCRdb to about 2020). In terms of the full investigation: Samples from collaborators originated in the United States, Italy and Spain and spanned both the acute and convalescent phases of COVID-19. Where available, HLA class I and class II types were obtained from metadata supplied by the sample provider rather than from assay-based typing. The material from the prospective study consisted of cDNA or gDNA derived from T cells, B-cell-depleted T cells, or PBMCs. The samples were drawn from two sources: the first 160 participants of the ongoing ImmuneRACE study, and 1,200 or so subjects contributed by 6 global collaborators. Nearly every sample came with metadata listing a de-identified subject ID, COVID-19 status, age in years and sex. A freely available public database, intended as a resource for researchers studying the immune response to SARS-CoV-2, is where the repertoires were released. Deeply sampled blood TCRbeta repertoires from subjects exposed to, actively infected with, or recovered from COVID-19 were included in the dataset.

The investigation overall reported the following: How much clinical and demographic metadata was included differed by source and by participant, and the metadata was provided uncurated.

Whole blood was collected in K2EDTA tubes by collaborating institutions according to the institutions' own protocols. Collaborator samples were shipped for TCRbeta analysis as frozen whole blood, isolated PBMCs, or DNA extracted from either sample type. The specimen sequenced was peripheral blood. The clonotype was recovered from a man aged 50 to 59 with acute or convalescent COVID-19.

The CDR3 region has the sequence CASSLLGDTQETQYF. Read as DNA, the sequence is TGTGCCAGCTCACTGTTAGGGGACACCCAAGAGACCCAGTACTTC. The chain was built from TRBV18 and TRBJ2-5; the best D guess is TRBD1, with 6 bases matching. Trimming at the junction amounts to 4 bases on V and 1 base on J, and the germline ends lie 13 bases apart. CDR1 and CDR2 (KGHSH, LQKENI) derive from the germline V gene. The CDR3 contains 15 residues, cysteine and phenylalanine counted. Only CDR3 DNA is held: 45 bases, read in frame from base 1. The variable domain in full, with residues beyond the CDR3 obtained from the reference TRBV18 and TRBJ2-5 genes, is NAGVMQNPRHLVRRRGQEARLRCSPMKGHSHVYWYRQLPEEGLKFMVYLQKENIIDESGMPKERFSAEFPKEGPSILRIQQVVRGDSAAYFCASSLLGDTQETQYFGPGTRLLVL.